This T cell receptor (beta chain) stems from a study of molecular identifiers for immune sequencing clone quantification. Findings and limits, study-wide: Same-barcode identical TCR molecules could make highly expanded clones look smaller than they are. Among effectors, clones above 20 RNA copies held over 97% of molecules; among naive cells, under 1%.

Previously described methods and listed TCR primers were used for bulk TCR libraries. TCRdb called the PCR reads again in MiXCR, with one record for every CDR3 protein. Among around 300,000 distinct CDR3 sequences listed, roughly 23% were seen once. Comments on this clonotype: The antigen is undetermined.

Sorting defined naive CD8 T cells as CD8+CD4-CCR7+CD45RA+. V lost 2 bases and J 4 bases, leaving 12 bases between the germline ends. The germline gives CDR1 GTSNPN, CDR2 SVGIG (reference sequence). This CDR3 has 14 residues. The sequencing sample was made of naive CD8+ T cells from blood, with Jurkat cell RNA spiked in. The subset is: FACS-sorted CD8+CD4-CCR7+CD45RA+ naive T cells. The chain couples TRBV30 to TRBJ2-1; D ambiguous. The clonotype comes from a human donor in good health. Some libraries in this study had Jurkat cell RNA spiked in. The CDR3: CAWSTRPGYNEQFF. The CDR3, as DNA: TGTGCCTGGAGTACGAGGCCCGGTTACAATGAGCAGTTCTTC.